Listed below are T cell receptor beta chains from one sample, sequenced in a study of blood T cell repertoires in COVID-19. Profiled with immunoSEQ multiplex PCR; TCRdb holds only in-frame clones, not every one. This table has approximately 270,000 clones, around 89% appearing once. The specimen was PBMCs or T cells enriched from blood (not recorded which). The origin of the receptors is a woman aged 25-40 years with acute COVID-19. The CDR3 runs from the conserved cysteine through the conserved F or W. A D gene is named only where the DNA matches it firmly. Not every row has a clone size; where given, it reads once, few, many or a size class.

V gene,D gene,J gene,clone size,CDR3 DNA,CDR3 protein
TRBV6-1,-,TRBJ1-1,-,TGTGCCAGCAGTGTTCAGGGGTCCTTAATGAACACTGAAGCTTTCTTT,CASSVQGSLMNTEAFF
TRBV2,-,TRBJ1-3,-,TGTGCCACCCCGGGGGGCTCTGGAAACACCATATATTTT,CATPGGSGNTIYF
TRBV28,TRBD1,TRBJ2-7,-,TGTGCCAGCAGACCCGACAGGGGGGTCTCCTACGAGCAGTACTTC,CASRPDRGVSYEQYF
TRBV5-1,TRBD1,TRBJ2-5,-,TGCGCCAGCATCGCCCATCGGACAGGGGGCCAGACCCAGTACTTC,CASIAHRTGGQTQYF
TRBV9,TRBD2,TRBJ2-5,-,TGTGCCAGCAGCGTAGGGCGTAGCGGGGTCCAAGAGACCCAGTACTTC,CASSVGRSGVQETQYF
TRBV30,-,TRBJ2-1,-,TGTGCCTGGAGTGTATCCGGAGGGAATGAGCAGTTCTTC,CAWSVSGGNEQFF
TRBV2,TRBD1,TRBJ2-7,-,TGTGCCAGAGGAAGGTCGGGGACAGGGACCTACGAGCAGTACTTC,CARGRSGTGTYEQYF
TRBV23-1,-,TRBJ2-1,-,TGCGCCAGCCCAGATACACCTGAGCAGTTCTTC,CASPDTPEQFF
TRBV11-3,-,TRBJ2-7,once,TGTGCCAGCAGCTTACAGGGACAAACCTACGAGCAGTACTTC,CASSLQGQTYEQYF
TRBV7-8,TRBD1,TRBJ1-4,-,TGTGCCAGCAGCTTAGCGCGGTTCATAACCGGGACAGGGGGCGGGGATGAAAAACTGTTTTTT,CASSLARFITGTGGGDEKLFF
TRBV5-1,-,TRBJ2-3,-,TGCGCCAGTTCAACAGGGTTTAACACAGATACGCAGTATTTT,CASSTGFNTDTQYF
TRBV12-3/TRBV12-4,-,TRBJ2-7,-,TGTGCCAGCAGTTTTACTATCACCTACGAGCAGTACTTC,CASSFTITYEQYF
TRBV7-9,-,TRBJ1-5,once,TGTGCCAGCAGCTTAGGAGACGGGGTAAAGCCCCAGCATTTT,CASSLGDGVKPQHF
TRBV7-9,-,TRBJ2-3,once,TGTGCCAGCAGCCCAAGACAGACCACAGATACGCAGTATTTT,CASSPRQTTDTQYF
TRBV14,-,TRBJ1-3,-,TGTGCCAGCAGCCTTTCCTATAGGGGCTCTGGAAACACCATATATTTT,CASSLSYRGSGNTIYF
TRBV10-3,TRBD2,TRBJ2-6,-,TGTGCCATCAATAGCGGGAGGTACCTCTCTGGGGCCAACGTCCTGACTTTC,CAINSGRYLSGANVLTF
TRBV7-9,-,TRBJ2-7,-,TGTGCCAGCAGCCAGACGCGGGAAAACTACGAGCAGTACTTC,CASSQTRENYEQYF
TRBV20-1,TRBD2,TRBJ2-2,-,TGCAGTGCTAGTACGCGGGAGGGCCTATTCGGGGAGCTGTTTTTT,CSASTREGLFGELFF
TRBV3-1/TRBV3-2,TRBD2,TRBJ2-3,-,TGTGCCAGCAGCCAAACTAGCGACAGCACAGATACGCAGTATTTT,CASSQTSDSTDTQYF
TRBV11-2,TRBD2,TRBJ2-7,-,TGTGCCAGCAGCTTTTTGACTAGCGGGAGCTCCTACGAGCAGTACTTC,CASSFLTSGSSYEQYF
TRBV28,-,TRBJ1-1,few,TGTGCCAGCATTTCGGGGGGAGCTGAAGCTTTCTTT,CASISGGAEAFF
TRBV29-1,-,TRBJ2-7,-,TGCAGCGTTGAAACTCCGGTCTCCTACGAGCAGTACTTC,CSVETPVSYEQYF
TRBV6-5,TRBD1,TRBJ1-2,once,TGTGCCAGCAGTTACTCGACAGGGTTTGGCTACACCTTC,CASSYSTGFGYTF
TRBV27,-,TRBJ2-2,once,TGTGCCAGCAGTTTATTGGGCAGGGAAGCCGGGGAGCTGTTTTTT,CASSLLGREAGELFF
TRBV3-1/TRBV3-2,-,TRBJ2-1,-,TGTGCCAGCAGCCAAGCCGACAATGAGCAGTTCTTC,CASSQADNEQFF
TRBV5-4,TRBD2,TRBJ2-1,-,TGTGCCAGCAGCCTTAGCGGGAGGGCCCGGAATGAGCAGTTCTTC,CASSLSGRARNEQFF